The clone carrying this TCR beta chain was recorded a few times. The CDR3 has 18 amino acids. Trimming took 2 bases from V and 6 from J; bases not matched to a gene: 13. Germline V lookup: CDR1 SEHNR, CDR2 FQNEAQ (reference sequence). A second PCR of roughly 6 to 12 cycles used a sample-barcoded 5' primer and a J-beta primer mix. In TCRdb, the 5' RACE reads were re-called with MiXCR into one record per CDR3 protein. Altogether hundreds of thousands of distinct CDR3 sequences are present, around 24% being singletons, with the ten largest covering roughly 9%. This sample was taken from a study of blood T cells in healthy people across ages. This same sample was also part of a study on T cells of mothers and their children.

Source material: blood. The chain uses TRBV7-9 and TRBJ1-1; 12 bases match TRBD1. This clonotype originated in a boy aged 10-17 years in good health. CDR3 region: CASSLNRDRGPESAEAFF. The CDR3 DNA sequence: TGTGCCAGCAGCTTAAATAGGGACAGGGGGCCCGAGTCCGCTGAAGCTTTCTTT. Supplemented by reference TRBV7-9 and TRBJ1-1, the full variable domain reads DTGVSQNPRHKITKRGQNVTFRCDPISEHNRLYWYRQTLGQGPEFLTYFQNEAQLEKSRLLSDRFSAERPKGSFSTLEIQRTEQGDSAMYLCASSLNRDRGPESAEAFFGQGTRLTVV.